One sample yielded the 22 T cell receptor beta chains listed below, sequenced in a study of vaccination effects on CD4 cells after COVID-19. Generated by immunoSEQ multiplex PCR, the TCRdb table keeps only in-frame clones and is missing some. Of some 30,000 clones listed, roughly four fifths are singletons. In the ViraFEST assay, antigen-specific CD4+ clonotypes were identified by expansion after peptide-pool stimulation. Following culture for approximately 11 days, CD4+ T cells were isolated. Two doses of either BNT162b2 or mRNA-1273 were given to each participant. The antigens these receptors bind are not known. Sequenced material: CD4+ T cells from PBMCs cultured with HCoV-NL63 spike peptides, taken after COVID-19 vaccination. These receptors all come from a human donor who received a COVID-19 vaccine. Some clones in this sample may be carry-over from other donors' samples.

V is TRBV12-5 and J is TRBJ2-5, with D possibly being TRBD1 (7 bases). This CDR3 spans 16 amino acids. V was clipped by 7 bases and J by 5 bases, with 23 bases between them. Germline CDR1 is LGHNT and CDR2 is FRNRAP. CDR3 region: CASVFTGQAGRETQYF. CDR3 bases: TGTGCTAGTGTCTTCACAGGACAGGCGGGGCGGGAGACCCAGTACTTC.

The chain recombines TRBV5-1 with TRBJ2-2; tentative D call: TRBD1 (6 bases). Trimming shortened V by 3 bases and J by 3 bases, and 15 bases separated the two germline ends. Germline V gene sequence: CDR1 SGHRS, CDR2 YFSETQ. There are 16 residues in the CDR3. For the CDR3, the DNA is TGCGCCAGCAGCTCTAGGGGGATCAGTGACACCGGGGAGCTGTTTTTT. Translated: CASSSRGISDTGELFF. The full variable domain, with the rest looked up from reference TRBV5-1 and TRBJ2-2, is KAGVTQTPRYLIKTRGQQVTLSCSPISGHRSVSWYQQTPGQGLQFLFEYFSETQRNKGNFPGRFSGRQFSNSRSEMNVSTLELGDSALYLCASSSRGISDTGELFFGEGSRLTVL.

The chain is built from TRBV2 and TRBJ1-2; weak D call: TRBD1 (5 bases). This CDR3 is 15 amino acids long. Germline CDR1 and CDR2: SNHLY and FYNNEI. V was clipped by 3 bases and J by 2 bases, with 13 bases between them. CDR3 in DNA: TGTGCCAGCAGTGATCGGGGACGGCGGAACTATGGCTACACCTTC. Its protein is CASSDRGRRNYGYTF.

This clone was counted only a few times. The J gene is TRBJ2-3, the V gene TRBV7-2, with D possibly TRBD2 on 8 matching bases. Germline lookup yields CDR1 SGHTA and CDR2 FQGNSA. The CDR3 covers 17 residues. Trimming shortened V by 5 bases and J by 5 bases, and 23 bases separated the two germline ends. The CDR3: CASSREGQSLIGDTQYF. CDR3 DNA sequence: TGTGCCAGCAGCCGGGAGGGACAGAGCCTTATTGGAGATACGCAGTATTTT.

This clone occurred once. The chain recombines TRBV12-5 with TRBJ2-3; TRBD2 matches at 14 bases. Germline V gene sequence: CDR1 LGHNT, CDR2 FRNRAP. The CDR3 spans 17 residues. V trimming: 1 base; J trimming: 2 bases; junction bases outside the gene matches: 2. CDR3 bases: TGTGCTAGTGGTTTGGGACTAGCGGGGGGGCCCACAGATACGCAGTATTTT. Translated, it gives CASGLGLAGGPTDTQYF.

This sequence joins TRBV4-1 and TRBJ1-5; D is uncertain. V lost 8 bases, J lost 0 bases, and 11 bases lay in between. The CDR3 is made up of 14 amino acids. The germline V gene has CDR1 MGHRA and CDR2 YSYEKL. CDR3 sequence reads: CASQGVYSNQPQHF. In DNA, the CDR3 is TGCGCCAGCCAAGGAGTATATAGCAATCAGCCCCAGCATTTT.

V usage is TRBV11-2 and J usage is TRBJ2-6, with D possibly being TRBD1 or TRBD2 (6 bases each). The CDR3 is 17 amino acids. The V end was cut by 5 bases, the J end by 1 base, with 15 bases between. Germline assignment: CDR1 SGHAT and CDR2 FQNNGV. This CDR3 reads CASSLPGGRSGANVLTF. DNA for the CDR3: TGTGCCAGCAGCCTCCCTGGGGGGCGGTCTGGGGCCAACGTCCTGACTTTC.

This chain joins TRBV4-3 and TRBJ2-5, with 7 bases lining up with TRBD1. Germline V gene data show CDR1 as LGHNA and CDR2 as YSLEER. The CDR3 totals 16 residues. Trimming at V came to 0 bases and at J to 2 bases, leaving 6 bases not matched to a gene. This CDR3 is CASSQDGTAKQETQYF. The CDR3 DNA follows: TGCGCCAGCAGCCAAGACGGGACAGCAAAACAAGAGACCCAGTACTTC.

This rearrangement joins TRBV5-1 to TRBJ2-5, with 7 nucleotides matching TRBD1. CDR3 size: 14 residues. V trimming: 4 bases; J trimming: 1 base; junction bases outside the gene matches: 4. CDR1 and CDR2 from the germline V gene are SGHRS and YFSETQ. CDR3 sequence (DNA): TGCGCCAGCAGCACACGGGACAGCCAAGAGACCCAGTACTTC. This sequence encodes CASSTRDSQETQYF.

The chain combines TRBV3-1 (or the pseudogene TRBV3-2) with TRBJ2-3, with 11 bases identical to TRBD1. The CDR3 is 16 amino acids. Germline V lookup: CDR1 LGHDT, CDR2 YNNKEL (reference sequence). Trimming took 6 bases from V and 1 from J; bases not matched to a gene: 6. The CDR3 region is CASRRGTGGRTDTQYF. The CDR3 DNA reads TGTGCCAGCAGACGAGGGACAGGGGGGCGCACAGATACGCAGTATTTT.

This clone came up a few times. The V and J genes are TRBV5-1 and TRBJ2-7; either TRBD1 or TRBD2 may fit D (5 bases each). CDR1 is SGHRS, CDR2 YFSETQ, per germline. V was cut by 0 bases and J by 7 bases, with 11 bases left in between. This CDR3 is built from 13 residues. The CDR3 protein is CASSLDSGLEQYV. The CDR3 DNA reads as TGCGCCAGCAGCTTGGATTCGGGGCTGGAGCAGTACGTC.

This clone came up once. The chain recombines TRBV2 with TRBJ1-2, with 9 positions matching TRBD1. The germline V gene encodes CDR1 SNHLY and CDR2 FYNNEI. The CDR3 contains 13 residues. Trimming at V came to 6 bases and at J to 7 bases, leaving 6 bases not matched to a gene. The CDR3 region is CASRVETGGGYTF. CDR3 in DNA: TGTGCCAGCAGGGTCGAGACAGGGGGTGGCTACACCTTC.

This clone was counted only a few times. The sample has other DNA sequences that encode this CDR3 too. CDR3 protein: CAWSLGGYGYTF. In nucleotides, the CDR3 is TGTGCCTGGAGTTTGGGGGGCTATGGCTACACCTTC. The genes are TRBV30 and TRBJ1-2; maybe TRBD1 (5 bases). Germline CDR1 GTSNPN, CDR2 SVGIG (reference sequence). Trimming took off 2 bases at V and 4 bases at J, with 8 bases between the two ends. This CDR3 comprises 12 residues.

The J gene is TRBJ1-6, the V gene TRBV6-5; possible D gene TRBD1, 5 bases. Trimming took off 6 bases at V and 6 bases at J, with 9 bases between the two ends. This CDR3 comprises 13 residues. CDR1 is MNHEY, CDR2 SVGAGI, per germline. The CDR3 protein is CASRHDSNSPLHF. The DNA of the CDR3 is TGTGCCAGCAGGCACGACAGTAATTCACCCCTCCACTTT.

The V gene is TRBV27, the J gene TRBJ1-5, with no clear D. The CDR3 extends over 15 amino acids. The ends were cut back, 4 bases at V and 6 bases at J, with 16 bases in the middle. Germline CDR1 reads MNHEY; CDR2 reads SMNVEV (reference sequence). CDR3 region: CASSSIRMLGQPQHF. DNA of the CDR3: TGTGCCAGCAGTTCGATCCGGATGCTAGGTCAGCCCCAGCATTTT.

This clone was observed a handful of times. The rearrangement links TRBV7-9 to TRBJ1-2; possible D gene TRBD1, 5 bases. CDR1 SEHNR and CDR2 FQNEAQ come from the germline V gene (reference sequence). The CDR3 runs 13 residues. Trimming pared 5 bases from V and 8 bases from J, leaving 15 bases between. The CDR3 protein is CASSPGGFKGYTF. The DNA of the CDR3 is TGTGCCAGCAGCCCCGGGGGGTTTAAGGGCTACACCTTC.

The rearrangement uses TRBV30 and TRBJ2-4; 8 nucleotides agree with TRBD1. The germline V gene has CDR1 GTSNPN and CDR2 SVGIG (reference sequence). This CDR3 has 15 amino acids. V lost 0 bases to trimming and J lost 8 bases; unmatched junction nucleotides: 9. The CDR3 region is CAWSVRQGLGDIQYF. The CDR3 DNA reads as TGTGCCTGGAGTGTTCGACAGGGGCTTGGAGACATTCAGTACTTC.

The chain employs TRBV6-5 and TRBJ1-4; no clear D gene. Trimming shortened V by 6 bases and J by 5 bases, and 10 bases separated the two germline ends. The CDR3 has 13 amino acids. CDR1 and CDR2 (germline): MNHEY, SVGAGI. The CDR3 sequence is CASRTVLNEKLFF. The CDR3 coding sequence is TGTGCCAGCAGGACGGTACTGAATGAAAAACTGTTTTTT.

This clone was seen only a few times. The gene calls are TRBV2 and TRBJ1-5, with D perhaps matching TRBD1 (6 bases). The CDR3 consists of 14 residues. Trimming pared 6 bases from V and 1 base from J, leaving 10 bases between. The germline CDR1 and CDR2 sequences are SNHLY and FYNNEI. Here the CDR3 reads CASSRTESNQPQHF. The CDR3 DNA reads TGTGCCAGCAGCCGGACAGAGAGCAATCAGCCCCAGCATTTT.

The chain couples TRBV19 to TRBJ1-1; D gene uncertain. The V gene lost 1 base and the J gene lost 0 bases, with 9 bases spanning the gap. CDR3 length: 15 amino acids. From germline, CDR1 is LNHDA and CDR2 SQIVND (reference sequence). The DNA of the CDR3 is TGTGCCAGTAGTATAGGACATTATCTGAACACTGAAGCTTTCTTT. Translating gives CASSIGHYLNTEAFF.

This chain connects TRBV7-8 to TRBJ2-3; D is perhaps TRBD1 (6 bases). CDR3 length: 15 amino acids. The V gene lost 5 bases and the J gene lost 6 bases, with 18 bases spanning the gap. CDR1 SGHVS and CDR2 FQNEAQ come from the germline V gene. The DNA of the CDR3 is TGTGCCAGCAGCCCTACCGGGACATTAGGGGATACGCAGTATTTT. Translated, it gives CASSPTGTLGDTQYF.

The chain employs TRBV19 and TRBJ1-3, with 8 bases aligning to TRBD1. Trimming at V came to 5 bases and at J to 2 bases, leaving 2 bases not matched to a gene. Germline CDR1 and CDR2: LNHDA and SQIVND (reference sequence). This CDR3 spans 14 amino acids. CDR3 DNA sequence: TGTGCCAGTAGTCTGACAGGGGCTGGAAACACCATATATTTT. Translating gives CASSLTGAGNTIYF.